Listed here are 14 T cell receptor beta chains from one sample, sequenced in a study of molecular identifiers for immune sequencing clone quantification (dated by TCRdb to about 2018). Library creation used PCR. Sequencing was performed on an Illumina HiSeq 4000. TCRdb passed the public sequencing reads through fastp at Q25 and MiXCR, retaining productive beta sequences. Identical CDR3 protein sequences are pooled into one entry, listed with their most common genes and DNA. In this sample the table shows just under 650,000 distinct CDR3 sequences, 20% of which occur a single time. The ten top clones hold roughly 0.9% of the sample. Sequencing was done on a sample of naive CD8+ T cells from blood, with Jurkat cell RNA spiked in. This specimen's cell subset or site label, interpreted: FACS-sorted CD8+CD4-CCR7+CD45RA+ naive T cells. The receptors were sampled from a human donor in good health. Some libraries in this study had Jurkat cell RNA spiked in.

This clonotype appeared a few times. The chain has TRBV6-5 and TRBJ2-1; 7 bases agree with TRBD1. Germline V gene sequence: CDR1 MNHEY, CDR2 SVGAGI. Trimming took 5 bases from V and 10 from J; bases not matched to a gene: 23. The CDR3 length is 18 residues. The CDR3 loop reads CASSPPYETGTAFGEQFF. CDR3 sequence (DNA): TGTGCCAGCAGTCCTCCGTACGAAACCGGGACAGCTTTTGGGGAGCAGTTCTTC.

On this clonotype itself: A much larger clone sits a single nucleotide away, making a read error possible. This chain uses TRBV19 with TRBJ2-7; TRBD1 matches 9 bases. The V and J ends lost 5 bases and 5 bases, in that order; junction bases with no gene match: 10. The germline V gene has CDR1 LNHDA and CDR2 SQIVND (reference sequence). CDR3 size: 15 residues. The CDR3: CASSLGQGLYDEQYF. Written as DNA, the CDR3 is TGTGCCAGTAGTCTGGGACAGGGACTCTACGACGAGCAGTACTTC.

The genes are TRBV6-2 or TRBV6-3 and TRBJ1-5, with D possibly TRBD1 on 5 matching bases. Between the trimmed V and J ends, which lost 5 bases and 5 bases, there was a span of 16 bases. Germline CDR1 is MNHEY and CDR2 is SVGEGT. This CDR3 spans 15 amino acids. The CDR3 bases are TGTGCCAGCAGTAACGGGACGGACCAATATCAGCCCCAGCATTTT. It is translated as CASSNGTDQYQPQHF.

About this clonotype itself: Being one base from a much bigger clone, this may be a read error. The chain combines TRBV5-1 with TRBJ1-2; D remains ambiguous. Looked up from germline, CDR1 is SGHRS and CDR2 is YFSETQ. This CDR3 region has 11 residues. The CDR3 sequence: CAGSPGVQDRF. DNA of the CDR3: TGCGCCGGCAGCCCTGGGGTCCAAGATCGCTTC.

This clonotype was found a few times. The V call is TRBV7-9, the J call TRBJ2-7; either TRBD1 or TRBD2 may fit D (5 bases each). From germline, CDR1 is SEHNR and CDR2 FQNEAQ (reference sequence). The CDR3 is 13 amino acids. V shed 5 bases and J shed 4 bases, with 12 bases lying between them. The CDR3 coding sequence is TGTGCCAGCAGCGCGAGGGACGTTTACGAGCAGTACTTC. It is translated as CASSARDVYEQYF.

This clonotype was detected ten times or more. The J gene is TRBJ2-1, the V gene TRBV7-2; possible D gene TRBD2, 6 bases. This CDR3 spans 15 amino acids. Germline assignment: CDR1 SGHTA and CDR2 FQGNSA. V lost 5 bases and J lost 4, with 15 bases in between. This CDR3 is CASSLQDGGYNEQFF. CDR3 sequence (DNA): TGTGCCAGCAGCCTCCAGGACGGAGGGTACAATGAGCAGTTCTTC.

This chain joins TRBV18 and TRBJ2-7; tentatively, D is TRBD1 or TRBD2 (5 bases each). The CDR3 contains 15 residues. Per the germline V gene, CDR1 is KGHSH and CDR2 is LQKENI. V lost 0 bases, J lost 2 bases, and 11 bases lay in between. The CDR3 region is CASSPPGGGTYEQYF. Here the CDR3 DNA reads TGTGCCAGCTCACCACCTGGTGGGGGAACCTACGAGCAGTACTTC.

This clonotype was seen only a few times. The chain carries TRBV30 and TRBJ1-1; D ambiguous. Germline CDR1 reads GTSNPN; CDR2 reads SVGIG (reference sequence). This CDR3 comprises 14 residues. V shed 4 bases and J shed 3 bases, with 15 bases lying between them. In nucleotides, the CDR3 is TGTGCCTGGAATATAATAGGGTCTTACACTGAAGCTTTCTTT. Residues: CAWNIIGSYTEAFF.

Ten or more counts support this clonotype. The chain recombines TRBV4-3 with TRBJ1-1, with TRBD1 matching over 9 bases. The CDR3 covers 15 residues. Germline values: CDR1 LGHNA, CDR2 YSLEER. Trimming cost V 4 bases and J 5 bases; bases outside gene matches: 8. This CDR3 reads CASSPGQGGGTEAFF. The CDR3 nucleotides read TGCGCCAGCAGCCCGGGACAGGGTGGTGGTACTGAAGCTTTCTTT.

This clonotype has only a few counts. This chain links TRBV7-7 with TRBJ2-5, with 11 bases fitting TRBD2. This CDR3 is 15 amino acids long. CDR1 and CDR2 (germline): SSHAT, FNYEAQ (reference sequence). Losses at the gene ends were 5 bases for V and 2 bases for J; bases not matched to a gene: 4. CDR3: CASSPLAGGQETQYF. The DNA of the CDR3 is TGTGCCAGCAGCCCCCTAGCGGGGGGACAAGAGACCCAGTACTTC.

This clonotype was seen many times. J is TRBJ1-1 and V is TRBV20-1, with 7 bases matching TRBD1. The CDR3 contains 11 residues. Germline V gene lookup returns CDR1 DFQATT and CDR2 SNEGSKA (reference sequence). The V gene end was trimmed by 6 bases and the J gene end by 6 bases; junction bases not matched to a gene: 4. The CDR3 spells CSAAQGPEAFF. The CDR3 DNA reads as TGCAGTGCCGCACAGGGGCCTGAAGCTTTCTTT.

CDR3: CASSEIGGVTEAFF. In DNA form, the CDR3 reads TGTGCCAGCAGTGAGATAGGAGGGGTTACTGAAGCTTTCTTT. The J gene is TRBJ1-1, the V gene TRBV25-1; D perhaps matches TRBD1 (5 bases). Trimming took 3 bases from V and 5 from J, leaving 13 bases between them. Germline V gene data show CDR1 as MGHDK and CDR2 as SYGVNS. This CDR3 comprises 14 residues. The full variable domain, rest sourced from reference TRBV25-1 and TRBJ1-1, is EADIYQTPRYLVIGTGKKITLECSQTMGHDKMYWYQQDPGMELHLIHYSYGVNSTEKGDLSSESTVSRIRTEHFPLTLESARPSHTSQYLCASSEIGGVTEAFFGQGTRLTVV.

This chain joins TRBV19 and TRBJ2-5; TRBD2 matches 9 bases. V lost 1 base to trimming and J lost 1 base; unmatched junction nucleotides: 4. Germline loops: CDR1 LNHDA, CDR2 SQIVND (reference sequence). CDR3 length: 16 amino acids. CDR3 loop: CASSIGLAGSQETQYF. CDR3 sequence (DNA): TGTGCCAGTAGTATAGGGCTAGCGGGATCCCAAGAGACCCAGTACTTC.

This clonotype has at least ten counts. This rearrangement joins TRBV25-1 to TRBJ2-7; no firm D call. The germline gives CDR1 MGHDK, CDR2 SYGVNS. The CDR3 is 13 residues long. V lost 2 bases to trimming and J lost 3 bases, with 8 bases between them. This CDR3 reads CASSEKVLYEQYF. CDR3 sequence (DNA): TGTGCCAGCAGTGAAAAGGTTCTCTACGAGCAGTACTTC.